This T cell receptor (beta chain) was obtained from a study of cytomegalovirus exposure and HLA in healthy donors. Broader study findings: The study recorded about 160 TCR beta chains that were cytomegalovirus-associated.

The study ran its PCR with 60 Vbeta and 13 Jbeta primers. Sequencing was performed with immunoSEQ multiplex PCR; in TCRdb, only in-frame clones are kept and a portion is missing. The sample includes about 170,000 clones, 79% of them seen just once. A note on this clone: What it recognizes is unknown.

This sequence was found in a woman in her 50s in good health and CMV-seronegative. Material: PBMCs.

CDR3 coding DNA: TGTGCCAGCTCACCACCCGGGACAGGGATGTACGAGCAGTACTTC. This codes for CASSPPGTGMYEQYF. V usage is TRBV18 and J usage is TRBJ2-7; 9 nucleotides match TRBD1. With V trimmed by 0 bases and J by 4 bases, 4 bases remained unmatched. This CDR3 comprises 15 residues. Germline CDR1 is KGHSH and CDR2 is LQKENI.